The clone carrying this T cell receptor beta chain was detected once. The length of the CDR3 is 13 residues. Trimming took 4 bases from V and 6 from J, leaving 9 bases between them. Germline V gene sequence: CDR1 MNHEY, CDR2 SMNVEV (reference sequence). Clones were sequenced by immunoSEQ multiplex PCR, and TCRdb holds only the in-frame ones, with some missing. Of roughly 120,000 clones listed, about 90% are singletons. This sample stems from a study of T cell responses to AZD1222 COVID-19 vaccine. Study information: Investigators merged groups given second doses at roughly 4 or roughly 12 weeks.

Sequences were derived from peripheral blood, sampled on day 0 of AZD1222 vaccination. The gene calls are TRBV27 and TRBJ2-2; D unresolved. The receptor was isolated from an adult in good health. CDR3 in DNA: TGTGCCAGCAGTTCAAACAAGGCCGGGGAGCTGTTTTTT. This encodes CASSSNKAGELFF.